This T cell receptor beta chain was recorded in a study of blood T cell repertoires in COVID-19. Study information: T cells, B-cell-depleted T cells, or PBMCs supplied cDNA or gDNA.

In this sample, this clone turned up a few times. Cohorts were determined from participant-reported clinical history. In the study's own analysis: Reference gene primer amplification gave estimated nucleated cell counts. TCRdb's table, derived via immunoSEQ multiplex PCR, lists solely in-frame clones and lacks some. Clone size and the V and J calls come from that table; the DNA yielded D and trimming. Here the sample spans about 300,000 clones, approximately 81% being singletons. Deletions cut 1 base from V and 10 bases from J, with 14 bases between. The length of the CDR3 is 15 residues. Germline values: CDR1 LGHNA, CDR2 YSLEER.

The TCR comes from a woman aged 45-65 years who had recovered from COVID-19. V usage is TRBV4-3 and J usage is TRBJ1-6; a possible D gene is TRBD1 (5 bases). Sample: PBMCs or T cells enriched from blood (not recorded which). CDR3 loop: CASSQVTLDKSPLHF. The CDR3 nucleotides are TGCGCCAGCAGCCAAGTAACGTTGGACAAATCACCCCTCCACTTT.